These 27 T cell receptor beta chains were all obtained from the same sample, sequenced in a study of T-cell reconstitution after alpha-beta-depleted transplantation in children. Unique molecular identifiers were incorporated into the prepared TCRbeta library. TCRdb passed the PCR reads through MiXCR, listing each CDR3 protein once. This table holds about 440,000 distinct CDR3 sequences, about 40% found once. The sample consisted of PBMCs, taken before TCRalphabeta/CD19-depleted stem cell transplant. The receptors come from a girl between 2 and 10 years old with aplastic anemia, due to receive a stem cell transplant.

This clonotype was detected ten times or more. The CDR3 DNA sequence: TGCAGCGGGGGAGAAACGGATGAAAAACTGTTTTTT. It codes for CSGGETDEKLFF. The chain uses TRBV29-1 and TRBJ1-4; D unclear. Germline V gene lookup returns CDR1 SQVTM and CDR2 ANQGSEA. The V gene lost 7 bases and the J gene lost 6 bases, with 12 bases spanning the gap. The CDR3 covers 12 residues. The entire variable domain, with the rest obtained from reference TRBV29-1 and TRBJ1-4, is as follows: SAVISQKPSRDICQRGTSLTIQCQVDSQVTMMFWYRQQPGQSLTLIATANQGSEATYESGFVIDKFPISRPNLTFSTLTVSNMSPEDSSIYLCSGGETDEKLFFGSGTQLSVL.

V and J are TRBV20-1 and TRBJ1-5; 7 nucleotides agree with TRBD1. This CDR3 has 14 residues. Trimming removed 6 bases from V and 2 bases from J; junction bases left unmatched: 7. CDR1 is DFQATT, CDR2 SNEGSKA, per germline (reference sequence). DNA of the CDR3: TGCAGTGCCCTGCGACAGGGCCGCAATCAGCCCCAGCATTTT. Translation gives CSALRQGRNQPQHF.

The V gene is TRBV11-2, the J gene TRBJ2-1, with TRBD1 matching over 7 bases. Germline CDR1 reads SGHAT; CDR2 reads FQNNGV. This CDR3 has 17 amino acids. V lost 5 bases, J lost 2 bases, and 12 bases stayed unmatched. CDR3 residues: CASSAYFRDSAYNEQFF. The CDR3 DNA follows: TGTGCCAGCAGCGCCTACTTCCGGGACAGCGCCTACAATGAGCAGTTCTTC.

Only a few counts were recorded for this clonotype. V is TRBV6-2 or TRBV6-3 and J is TRBJ2-1; a weak D match, TRBD2 (6 bases). V lost 0 bases, J lost 10 bases, and 16 bases lay in between. Germline loops: CDR1 MNHEY, CDR2 SVGEGT. The CDR3 loop spans 15 amino acids. For the CDR3, the DNA is TGTGCCAGCAGTTACTCGCGCGGACTATTCAACGAGCAGTTCTTC. Residues: CASSYSRGLFNEQFF.

The chain joins TRBV10-2 to TRBJ1-1, with 7 bases lining up with TRBD1. Germline assignment: CDR1 WSHSY and CDR2 SAAADI. CDR3 size: 17 residues. The V gene end was trimmed by 7 bases and the J gene end by 0 bases; junction bases not matched to a gene: 14. The CDR3 protein is CASTLHGQAQMNTEAFF. The CDR3, as DNA: TGCGCCAGCACCCTGCACGGACAGGCCCAAATGAACACTGAAGCTTTCTTT.

This clonotype was picked up a small number of times. The CDR3 is CSASVRPVYGYTF. CDR3 in DNA: TGCAGTGCTAGCGTCAGGCCTGTCTATGGCTACACCTTC. This rearrangement joins TRBV20-1 to TRBJ1-2; unclear D gene. Between the trimmed V and J ends, which lost 3 bases and 4 bases, there was a span of 12 bases. The germline V gene encodes CDR1 DFQATT and CDR2 SNEGSKA (reference sequence). The CDR3 is 13 residues long.

DNA of the CDR3: TGTGCCAGCAGCTTAGGACAGGGAATCAATGAGCAGTTCTTC. This sequence encodes CASSLGQGINEQFF. The rearrangement joins TRBV11-2 to TRBJ2-1; the match to TRBD1 covers 7 bases. After removal of 1 base from V and 6 bases from J, the junction contained 3 bases not matched to a gene. The CDR3 contains 14 residues. In germline, CDR1 is SGHAT, CDR2 FQNNGV.

This clonotype showed up many times. The V gene is TRBV6-1, the J gene TRBJ1-2; D remains unclear. Germline V gives CDR1 MNHNS, CDR2 SASEGT. The CDR3 loop spans 13 amino acids. Trimming left V 6 bases short and J 8 bases short, with 16 bases between. The chain's CDR3 is CASSSWAGHGYTF. The CDR3 region has the DNA TGTGCCAGCAGCTCATGGGCTGGGCACGGCTACACCTTC.

Comments on this clonotype: A much bigger clone sits one base away, suggesting this may be a read error. V gene TRBV25-1 combines with J gene TRBJ2-5; TRBD1 agrees at 7 bases. There are 16 residues in the CDR3. Looked up from germline, CDR1 is MGHDK and CDR2 is SYGVNS. Written as DNA, the CDR3 is TGTGCCAGCAGTGGACGCCAGACAGGGTTCCAAGGGACCCAGTACTTC. Its translation is CASSGRQTGFQGTQYF.

Many counts were recorded for this clonotype. The chain employs TRBV15 and TRBJ2-1; D ambiguous. V lost 1 base and J lost 4, with 11 bases in between. Per germline, CDR1 LNHNV and CDR2 YYDKDF (reference sequence). The CDR3 totals 15 residues. The CDR3: CATSRGESDYNEQFF. DNA for the CDR3: TGTGCCACCAGCAGAGGGGAATCCGATTACAATGAGCAGTTCTTC.

The V call is TRBV9, the J call TRBJ1-1; 7 bases map to TRBD1. The CDR3 covers 14 residues. The V gene end was trimmed by 2 bases and the J gene end by 4 bases; junction bases not matched to a gene: 5. The germline CDR1 and CDR2 sequences are SGDLS and YYNGEE. DNA of the CDR3: TGTGCCAGCAGCGTCATCGACAGGGCCACTGAAGCTTTCTTT. This gives the protein CASSVIDRATEAFF.

The J gene is TRBJ2-5, the V gene TRBV30; no definite D call. Germline V gives CDR1 GTSNPN, CDR2 SVGIG (reference sequence). The CDR3 extends over 10 amino acids. V was shortened by 5 bases and J by 5 bases, with 6 bases between the two germline ends. The CDR3, as DNA: TGTGCCTGGGGGTGGGAGACCCAGTACTTC. Translated, it gives CAWGWETQYF.

The V gene is TRBV9, the J gene TRBJ1-6; tentative D call: TRBD1 (5 bases). Per germline, CDR1 SGDLS and CDR2 YYNGEE. The length of the CDR3 is 15 residues. Trimming removed 2 bases at V and 7 bases at J, with 13 bases between. The CDR3 is CASSVDWGGNSPLHF. The CDR3 nucleotides read TGTGCCAGCAGCGTCGACTGGGGCGGAAATTCACCCCTCCACTTT.

The chain carries TRBV12-3 or TRBV12-4 and TRBJ1-1; D gene uncertain. V was cut by 4 bases and J by 1 base, with 10 bases left in between. The CDR3 extends over 14 amino acids. Here the CDR3 DNA reads TGTGCCAGCAGTTCCCCGGACCCGAACACTGAAGCTTTCTTT. Amino acids: CASSSPDPNTEAFF.

This chain links TRBV5-1 with TRBJ2-1, with TRBD1 identical over 7 bases. From germline, CDR1 is SGHRS and CDR2 YFSETQ. J gave up 9 bases and V 0 bases, and 12 bases lay outside the gene matches. CDR3 length: 16 residues. The CDR3 nucleotides are TGCGCCAGCAGCTTGGAGGGACAGCTCAGGTCCGCTGAGCAGTTCTTC. Encoded protein: CASSLEGQLRSAEQFF.

As concerns this clonotype: One end of the junction fails to match germline, which may point to a read error. The rearrangement uses TRBV5-1 and TRBJ2-5; 8 bases match TRBD2. The CDR3 spans 16 residues. CDR1 is SGHRS, CDR2 YFSETQ, per germline. The CDR3 nucleotides read TGCGCCAGCAGCACCCTCCTAGCGGGTGCGGGGGAGACCCCGTACTTC. It codes for CASSTLLAGAGETPYF.

This clonotype was picked up a small number of times. The chain combines TRBV20-1 with TRBJ1-3; no reliable D call. The V gene lost 0 bases and the J gene lost 3 bases, with 6 bases spanning the gap. Germline values: CDR1 DFQATT, CDR2 SNEGSKA (reference sequence). This CDR3 has 13 amino acids. As DNA, the CDR3 is TGCAGTGCTAGAGAAGGGCTTGGAAACACCATATATTTT. Its translation: CSAREGLGNTIYF.

This clonotype was seen at least ten times. This chain uses TRBV20-1 with TRBJ1-5; D is unclear. V was pared by 3 bases and J by 5 bases, with 8 bases between. The CDR3 contains 12 residues. Germline values: CDR1 DFQATT, CDR2 SNEGSKA (reference sequence). The CDR3 DNA is TGCAGTGCTAGCTTTAGGTATCAGCCCCAGCATTTT. Translation: CSASFRYQPQHF.

A few counts support this clonotype. The chain combines TRBV20-1 with TRBJ2-3, with 16 bases lining up with TRBD2. Trimming cost V 3 bases and J 6 bases; bases outside gene matches: 6. The CDR3 sequence is 16 residues long. CDR1 is DFQATT and CDR2 is SNEGSKA in the germline V gene (reference sequence). The CDR3 region has the DNA TGCAGTGCTAGTGGGACTAGCGGGAGGGCCTGGGATACGCAGTATTTT. It yields the protein CSASGTSGRAWDTQYF.

This clonotype has a single count. V is TRBV5-1 and J is TRBJ2-2; 14 bases align to TRBD2. V shed 4 bases, J shed 2 bases, and the junction held 4 bases outside the gene matches. Germline assignment: CDR1 SGHRS and CDR2 YFSETQ. This CDR3 region has 17 residues. The CDR3 coding sequence is TGCGCCAGCAGCGGACTAGCGGGAGGCCCTAACACCGGGGAGCTGTTTTTT. Its protein is CASSGLAGGPNTGELFF.

Of note for this clonotype: This may stem from a read error, because a much larger clone lies one nucleotide away. The chain carries TRBV28 and TRBJ1-1; the match to TRBD1 covers 9 bases. V lost 7 bases and J lost 8; bases outside the gene matches: 11. The CDR3 sequence is 14 residues long. Germline loops: CDR1 MDHEN, CDR2 SYDVKM. This CDR3 is CASNLQGAGPEAFF. The CDR3 nucleotides read TGTGCCAGCAACCTACAGGGGGCAGGGCCCGAAGCTTTCTTT. Full variable domain (missing parts from reference TRBV28 and TRBJ1-1): DVKVTQSSRYLVKRTGEKVFLECVQDMDHENMFWYRQDPGLGLRLIYFSYDVKMKEKGDIPEGYSVSREKKERFSLILESASTNQTSMYLCASNLQGAGPEAFFGQGTRLTVV.

This clonotype has just a few counts. The rearrangement uses TRBV20-1 and TRBJ2-2; D ambiguous. Trimming removed 6 bases at V and 5 bases at J, with 13 bases between. This CDR3 contains 13 residues. Germline lookup yields CDR1 DFQATT and CDR2 SNEGSKA (reference sequence). The CDR3 region has the DNA TGCAGTGCCGACGACCCCGAGACCGGGGAGCTGTTTTTT. The encoded protein is CSADDPETGELFF.

The V call is TRBV20-1, the J call TRBJ1-1, with D unresolved. The CDR3 extends over 14 amino acids. Trimming stripped 2 bases from V and 0 bases from J, with 10 bases between. Germline V CDR1 and CDR2: DFQATT, SNEGSKA (reference sequence). CDR3 DNA: TGCAGTGCTAGACGTGGCGCTTTGAACACTGAAGCTTTCTTT. Amino acids: CSARRGALNTEAFF.

There are a few counts of this clonotype. V usage is TRBV20-1 and J usage is TRBJ2-3, with D possibly called TRBD1 or TRBD2 (5 bases each). The CDR3 has 15 residues. The V and J ends lost 0 bases and 2 bases respectively, with 12 bases between them. Germline V lookup: CDR1 DFQATT, CDR2 SNEGSKA (reference sequence). The CDR3 is CSARDGGAVTDTQYF. CDR3 in DNA: TGCAGTGCTAGAGATGGGGGAGCGGTCACAGATACGCAGTATTTT.

In the case of this clonotype: This could be a read error, since a much larger clone is one nucleotide away. V usage is TRBV15 and J usage is TRBJ1-1; D perhaps matches TRBD1 (5 bases). The CDR3 totals 16 residues. CDR1 LNHNV and CDR2 YYDKDF come from the germline V gene (reference sequence). V was shortened by 5 bases and J by 5 bases, with 21 bases between the two germline ends. As DNA, the CDR3 is TGTGCCACCAGCGTAGGACATGGGGCAGGGAGGACTGAAGCTTTCTTT. As protein: CATSVGHGAGRTEAFF.

The chain recombines TRBV12-3 or TRBV12-4 with TRBJ2-1, with TRBD1 identical over 7 bases. The CDR3 is 15 residues long. V lost 5 bases to trimming and J lost 5 bases; unmatched junction nucleotides: 9. CDR3 bases: TGTGCCAGCAGTCCCCGGGACAGACCGGACAATGAGCAGTTCTTC. This encodes CASSPRDRPDNEQFF.

This chain joins TRBV3-1 and TRBJ1-6; 7 bases align to TRBD1. Germline-derived CDR1 and CDR2 are LGHDT and YNNKEL (reference sequence). CDR3 length equals 14 residues. V lost 4 bases to trimming and J lost 13 bases; unmatched junction nucleotides: 10. CDR3 nucleotides: TGTGCCAGCAGCCCGGGGACAGTATTTCGCCCCCTCCACTTT. Its translation: CASSPGTVFRPLHF.